This T cell receptor beta chain originates from a study of identical twins. Each cDNA held unique molecular identifiers, and template switching gave it a universal primer site. From the 5' RACE reads, TCRdb called clonotypes with MiXCR, one entry per CDR3 protein. The data show a few hundred thousand distinct CDR3 sequences, with roughly 9% seen just once and under 7.5% held by the top ten. Germline V CDR1 and CDR2: LGHNA, YSLEER. This CDR3 contains 19 residues. V lost 0 bases, J lost 5 bases, and 23 bases lay in between. This clonotype was seen many times. Its target is not known. The study, taken as a whole, reports: The study reached conclusions through statistical analysis that was cross-sectional, not following the same donors. Sequences that were out-of-frame, alpha and twin-shared displayed an excess of low generation probability.

These sequences were also reported in another study, on yellow fever vaccine responses in identical twins. That work states: Twins' vaccine T cell responses reportedly seemed partly convergent and partly personalized.

Material: CD8+ T cells sorted from blood. This TCR was sampled from a young woman in good health. The V call is TRBV4-3, the J call TRBJ2-1; D may be TRBD1 (5 bases). CDR3 coding DNA: TGCGCCAGCAGCCAAGATTGGTGGGGCATTTCGGCCACCGACAATGAGCAGTTCTTC. Residues: CASSQDWWGISATDNEQFF.